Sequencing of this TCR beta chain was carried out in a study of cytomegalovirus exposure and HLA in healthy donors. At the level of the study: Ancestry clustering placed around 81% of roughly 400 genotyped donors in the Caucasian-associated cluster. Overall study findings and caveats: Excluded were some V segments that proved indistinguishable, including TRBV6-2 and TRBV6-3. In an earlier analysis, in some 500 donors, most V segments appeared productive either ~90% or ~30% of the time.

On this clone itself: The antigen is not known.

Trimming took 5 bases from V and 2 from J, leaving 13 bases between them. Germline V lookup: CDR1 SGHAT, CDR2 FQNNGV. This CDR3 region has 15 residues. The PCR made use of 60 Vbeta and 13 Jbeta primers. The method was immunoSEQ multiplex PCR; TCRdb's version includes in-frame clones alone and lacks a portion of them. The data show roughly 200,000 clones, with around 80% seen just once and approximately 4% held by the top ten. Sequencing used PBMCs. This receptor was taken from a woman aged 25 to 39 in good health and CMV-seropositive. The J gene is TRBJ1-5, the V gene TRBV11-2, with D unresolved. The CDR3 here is CASSVTAGGNQPQHF. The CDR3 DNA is TGTGCCAGCAGCGTAACAGCCGGTGGCAATCAGCCCCAGCATTTT.